These T cell receptor beta chains were read from a single sample in a study of blood T cells in healthy people across ages. In TCRdb, the 5' RACE reads were re-called with MiXCR into one record per CDR3 protein. The sample records hundreds of thousands of distinct CDR3 sequences, about 48% being singletons. The sample taken for sequencing was blood. These receptors were collected from a man under 40 in good health. Each CDR3 is given with its conserved first and last residue. Fields, in order: CDR3 protein, V gene.

CDR3aa: CASGGQGTYEQYF
v_gene: TRBV2

CDR3aa: CSASRTGGLSGANVLTF
v_gene: TRBV20-1

CDR3aa: CASSRTWGGVNQPQHF
v_gene: TRBV28

CDR3aa: CASSRVASSYNEQFF
v_gene: TRBV7-3

CDR3aa: CASRISAFGYTF
v_gene: TRBV6-2/TRBV6-3

CDR3aa: CANRMGHRHRRSPLHF
v_gene: TRBV21-1

CDR3aa: CASSQDIFDRGYEQYF
v_gene: TRBV4-1

CDR3aa: CSARLRGEVGELFF
v_gene: TRBV20-1

CDR3aa: CASSPGDGLTYEQYF
v_gene: TRBV4-1

CDR3aa: CASRVSGGTEAFF
v_gene: TRBV11-3

CDR3aa: CASSQDAGAYTGELFF
v_gene: TRBV4-3

CDR3aa: CASTDLGTGSTGELFF
v_gene: TRBV5-1

CDR3aa: CASSYTGQGASNGYTF
v_gene: TRBV6-6

CDR3aa: CSARVASTDTQYF
v_gene: TRBV20-1

CDR3aa: CASSQDLLADFAGEQYF
v_gene: TRBV14

CDR3aa: CAILGRDDLLTEAFF
v_gene: TRBV12-3/TRBV12-4

CDR3aa: CASSVPGRADTQYF
v_gene: TRBV7-2

CDR3aa: CASSQDEGYEQYF
v_gene: TRBV3-1

CDR3aa: CSVEAGSRNTIYF
v_gene: TRBV29-1

CDR3aa: CSASEITYEQYF
v_gene: TRBV20-1

CDR3aa: CASSLSAGGKNIQYF
v_gene: TRBV12-3/TRBV12-4

CDR3aa: CAIPGQGPSGGYTF
v_gene: TRBV28

CDR3aa: CASTAWSAYEQYF
v_gene: TRBV11-2

CDR3aa: CASSSANIAGPNEQYF
v_gene: TRBV11-3

CDR3aa: CASSQDIMPTQHF
v_gene: TRBV4-1

CDR3aa: CAIRRDEGYNSPLHF
v_gene: TRBV10-3

CDR3aa: CSAPTAGGPDTQYF
v_gene: TRBV20-1

CDR3aa: CASSWEITSEVTDTQYF
v_gene: TRBV6-2/TRBV6-3

CDR3aa: CSASPRGLSNEQFF
v_gene: TRBV20-1

CDR3aa: CASSALQGFGQPQHF
v_gene: TRBV12-3/TRBV12-4

CDR3aa: CASSLALGQPQHF
v_gene: TRBV12-3/TRBV12-4

CDR3aa: CASSQDAGYGYTF
v_gene: TRBV7-8

CDR3aa: CASSLGGGAPWDTQYF
v_gene: TRBV7-2

CDR3aa: CAISRADRNEETQYF
v_gene: TRBV10-3

CDR3aa: CASSAGTPEQFF
v_gene: TRBV6-5

CDR3aa: CASSLQTGGGETQYF
v_gene: TRBV27

CDR3aa: CASSQTGPRTDTQYF
v_gene: TRBV4-3

CDR3aa: CASSVPGQDIETQYF
v_gene: TRBV7-9